The 23 T cell receptor beta chains below were found in one sample sequenced in a study of monozygotic twins with inflammatory bowel disease. Each CDR3 protein gets one entry in TCRdb, which reprocessed the 5' RACE reads and gives no DNA. The sample's table shows 93,000 or so distinct CDR3 sequences. The specimen sequenced was blood. These receptors all come from a human donor with ulcerative colitis or Crohn's disease, or a healthy co-twin of an affected twin (not recorded which).

The V gene is TRBV27, the J gene TRBJ1-5; TCRdb's assignment of TRBD1 cannot be checked, as there is no DNA. The germline V gene has CDR1 MNHEY and CDR2 SMNVEV (reference sequence). The CDR3 loop spans 17 amino acids. The CDR3 reads CASSLVAGGTGRQPQHF.

This sequence joins TRBV20-1 and TRBJ1-1; TCRdb names TRBD1, which stays unverified in the absence of DNA. The germline V gene has CDR1 DFQATT and CDR2 SNEGSKA (reference sequence). This CDR3 has 14 residues. The CDR3 region is CSARRGQLNTEAFF.

The chain combines TRBV5-6 with TRBJ2-7; the D call of TRBD1 rests on TCRdb alone, since no DNA is present to check it. Germline loops: CDR1 SGHDT, CDR2 YYEEEE. The CDR3 runs 15 residues. The CDR3 reads CASSTLFRVPYEQYF.

The V call is TRBV28, the J call TRBJ2-2; the TRBD1 assignment by TCRdb is unverifiable without DNA. Germline CDR1 is MDHEN and CDR2 is SYDVKM. The CDR3 is 16 residues long. CDR3 loop: CASRSLTGGWSGELFF.

This chain links TRBV12-3 or TRBV12-4 with TRBJ2-6. The CDR3 has 15 residues. The CDR3 sequence: CASSTTSSGANVLTF.

The rearrangement uses TRBV25-1 and TRBJ2-5; TCRdb's assignment of TRBD2 cannot be checked, as there is no DNA. In germline, CDR1 is MGHDK, CDR2 SYGVNS. The CDR3 is made up of 16 amino acids. CDR3 loop: CASRDTGNTYQETQYF. The variable domain in full, with the rest retrieved from reference TRBV25-1 and TRBJ2-5, is EADIYQTPRYLVIGTGKKITLECSQTMGHDKMYWYQQDPGMELHLIHYSYGVNSTEKGDLSSESTVSRIRTEHFPLTLESARPSHTSQYLCASRDTGNTYQETQYFGPGTRLLVL.

The V call is TRBV5-4, the J call TRBJ1-1; TCRdb selects TRBD1, and the lack of DNA leaves this call unchecked. The CDR3 contains 15 residues. CDR1 is SGHNT and CDR2 is YYREEE in the germline V gene (reference sequence). CDR3: CASSSGPGGFAEAFF.

V usage is TRBV18 and J usage is TRBJ1-1. This CDR3 spans 14 amino acids. Germline-derived CDR1 and CDR2 are KGHSH and LQKENI. The chain's CDR3 is CASSPSNRNTEAFF.

This chain uses TRBV18 with TRBJ1-1; as DNA is missing, the TRBD1 call by TCRdb cannot be tested. The length of the CDR3 is 15 residues. Germline CDR1 and CDR2: KGHSH and LQKENI. CDR3 protein: CASSTRRDRGTEAFF.

The chain joins TRBV12-3 or TRBV12-4 to TRBJ2-7; with no DNA, the TCRdb D assignment of TRBD2 cannot be verified. This CDR3 has 16 residues. The CDR3 region is CASSLAPSGSTYEQYF.

V and J are TRBV18 and TRBJ2-1; TCRdb outputs TRBD2, but without DNA this stays unchecked. CDR3 length: 14 residues. Per the germline V gene, CDR1 is KGHSH and CDR2 is LQKENI. CDR3 loop: CASSPRFSGDEQFF. The full variable domain, with the rest looked up from reference TRBV18 and TRBJ2-1, is NAGVMQNPRHLVRRRGQEARLRCSPMKGHSHVYWYRQLPEEGLKFMVYLQKENIIDESGMPKERFSAEFPKEGPSILRIQQVVRGDSAAYFCASSPRFSGDEQFFGPGTRLTVL.

The chain carries TRBV29-1 and TRBJ2-2; the TCRdb call, TRBD1, lacks DNA for checking. Germline CDR1 and CDR2: SQVTM and ANQGSEA. The CDR3 has 13 residues. CDR3: CSVGQGNTGELFF.

This rearrangement joins TRBV7-2 to TRBJ2-7. The CDR3 spans 16 residues. Germline CDR1 reads SGHTA; CDR2 reads FQGNSA. CDR3 protein: CASSLAASGSTYEQYF.

This chain connects TRBV5-6 to TRBJ2-3; TCRdb outputs TRBD1, but without DNA this stays unchecked. The CDR3 covers 16 residues. The germline V gene has CDR1 SGHDT and CDR2 YYEEEE. CDR3 amino acids: CASSLAGARGTDTQYF.

The CDR3: CASSYGNPDTQYF. The V gene is TRBV12-3 or TRBV12-4, the J gene TRBJ2-3. The CDR3 length is 13 residues.

The CDR3 reads CASSLNGGIQPQHF. The V call is TRBV12-3 or TRBV12-4, the J call TRBJ1-5; with no DNA, the TCRdb D assignment of TRBD1 cannot be verified. CDR3 size: 14 residues.

V and J are TRBV7-2 and TRBJ2-1; with no DNA, the TCRdb D assignment of TRBD1 cannot be verified. Germline V gene data show CDR1 as SGHTA and CDR2 as FQGNSA. This CDR3 comprises 16 residues. CDR3 in amino acids: CASSFVLGQRNNEQFF.

The chain carries TRBV5-1 and TRBJ2-7; TCRdb's D gene call, TRBD1, goes unchecked for lack of DNA. This CDR3 spans 14 amino acids. Germline V gene sequence: CDR1 SGHRS, CDR2 YFSETQ. CDR3: CASREGRTSYEQYF.

The chain joins TRBV28 to TRBJ2-3; with no DNA, the TCRdb D assignment of TRBD2 cannot be verified. Germline V gene sequence: CDR1 MDHEN, CDR2 SYDVKM. CDR3 length: 15 amino acids. CDR3 region: CASSSTTSGRYTQYF.

V is TRBV27 and J is TRBJ2-3; checking the TCRdb D call of TRBD1 is not possible without DNA. In germline, CDR1 is MNHEY, CDR2 SMNVEV (reference sequence). This CDR3 region has 17 residues. CDR3: CASSLTRAAGWWDTQYF.

This chain uses TRBV12-3 or TRBV12-4 with TRBJ2-5; TCRdb picks TRBD1, but there is no DNA to check that call. The CDR3 runs to 15 residues. The CDR3 loop is CASSFSQGTQETQYF.

V usage is TRBV6-6 and J usage is TRBJ2-3; TCRdb's assignment of TRBD1 cannot be checked, as there is no DNA. The V gene's germline CDR1 is MNHNY and CDR2 SVGAGI (reference sequence). This CDR3 region has 14 residues. The CDR3 spells CANSPGSFSDTQYF.

The chain recombines TRBV7-9 with TRBJ2-1; TCRdb lists TRBD1, though no DNA is available to test this call. This CDR3 is 14 amino acids long. Germline CDR1 and CDR2: SEHNR and FQNEAQ (reference sequence). CDR3 in amino acids: CASSLGGANNEQFF.